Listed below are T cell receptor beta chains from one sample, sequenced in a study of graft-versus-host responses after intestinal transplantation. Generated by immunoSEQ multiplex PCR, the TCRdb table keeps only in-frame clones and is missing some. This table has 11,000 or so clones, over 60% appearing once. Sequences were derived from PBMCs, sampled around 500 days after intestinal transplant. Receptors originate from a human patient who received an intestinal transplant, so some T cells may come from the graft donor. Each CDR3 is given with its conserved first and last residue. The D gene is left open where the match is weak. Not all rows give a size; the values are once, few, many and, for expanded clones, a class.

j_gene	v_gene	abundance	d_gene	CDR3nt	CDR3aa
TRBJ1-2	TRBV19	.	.	TGTGCCAGTACGAGGAACTATGGCTACACCTTC	CASTRNYGYTF
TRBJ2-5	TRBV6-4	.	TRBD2	TGTGCCAGCAGTGAAACAGCGGGGGGGCTGGAGACCCAGTACTTC	CASSETAGGLETQYF
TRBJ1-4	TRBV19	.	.	TGTGCCAGTAGTATGTGGGCTAGGCGGGAAAAACTGTTTTTT	CASSMWARREKLFF
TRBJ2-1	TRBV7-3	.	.	TGTGCCAGCAGTTCGCGGGGCGATCAGGTCAATGAGCAGTTCTTC	CASSSRGDQVNEQFF
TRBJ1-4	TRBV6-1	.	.	TGTGCCAGCAGTGAAGTCCCCTGGGACTTGGGGGGAAAACTGTTTTTT	CASSEVPWDLGGKLFF
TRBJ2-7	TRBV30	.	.	TGTGCCTGGAGTGTAAGAGGGTACGAGCAGTACTTC	CAWSVRGYEQYF
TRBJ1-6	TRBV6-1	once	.	TGTGCCAGCAGTGAATCAGGGGTTGTTTCACCCCTCCACTTT	CASSESGVVSPLHF
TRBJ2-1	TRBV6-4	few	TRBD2	TGTGCCAGCAGTGAGGCGCTAGCGGGCAACAATGAGCAGTTCTTC	CASSEALAGNNEQFF
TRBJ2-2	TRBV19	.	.	TGTGCCAGTAGTATCTGGGGCGGGGAGAACACCGGGGAGCTGTTTTTT	CASSIWGGENTGELFF
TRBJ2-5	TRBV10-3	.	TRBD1	TGTGCCATCAGTGAGCCGGGACAGCTCTCAACCCAGTACTTC	CAISEPGQLSTQYF
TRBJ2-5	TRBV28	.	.	TGTGCCAGCAGTTTATTTGTAGCGGCTACGTCTCAAGAGACCCAGTACTTC	CASSLFVAATSQETQYF
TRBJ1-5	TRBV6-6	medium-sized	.	TGTGCCAGCAGTTCGGAACAGCCCCAGCATTTT	CASSSEQPQHF
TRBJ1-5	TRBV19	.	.	TGTGCCAGTAGTACCAGGACAGGCAATCAGCCCCAGCATTTT	CASSTRTGNQPQHF
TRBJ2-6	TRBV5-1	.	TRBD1	TGCGCCAGCAGCCAGAGACGGACAGGTTTCTCTGGGGCCAACGTCCTGACTTTC	CASSQRRTGFSGANVLTF
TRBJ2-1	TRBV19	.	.	TGTGCCAGTAGTATCTCGGACAATGAGCAGTTCTTC	CASSISDNEQFF
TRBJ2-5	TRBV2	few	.	TGTGCCAGCAGGGGGACAAGACAAGAGACCCAGTACTTC	CASRGTRQETQYF
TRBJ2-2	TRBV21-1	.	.	TGTGCCAGCAGCAAAGGAAGCCCGGCGAGGGGCTCATTCCTTGGGGAGCTGTTTTTT	CASSKGSPARGSFLGELFF
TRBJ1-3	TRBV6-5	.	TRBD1	TGTGCCAGCATCAGGACAGGGGGCTCTGGAAACACCATATATTTT	CASIRTGGSGNTIYF
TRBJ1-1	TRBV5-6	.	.	TGTGCCAGCAGCCGGACAGTGAACACTGAAGCTTTCTTT	CASSRTVNTEAFF
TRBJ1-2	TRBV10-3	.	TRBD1	TGTGCCATCAGTCATCCGGGACAGGGTATCCGGGGCTACACCTTC	CAISHPGQGIRGYTF
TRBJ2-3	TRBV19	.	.	TGTGCCAGTAGTATAGGGCTAGCAGATACGCAGTATTTT	CASSIGLADTQYF
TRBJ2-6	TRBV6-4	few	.	TGTGCCAGCAGTGACTCTAGTTCCGGGGCCAACGTCCTGACTTTC	CASSDSSSGANVLTF
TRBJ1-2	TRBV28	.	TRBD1	TGCGCCCGCAGGGGGGCGGTGAGGGGCACTCTAAACTATGGCTACACCTTC	CARRGAVRGTLNYGYTF
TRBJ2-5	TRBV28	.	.	TGTGCCAGCAGTCCGACGGAACAGGTTCCCTTAGGGGCCCAGTACTTC	CASSPTEQVPLGAQYF
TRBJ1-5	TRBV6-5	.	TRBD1	TGTGCCAGCAGTTATAAGGACAGGGGGAATCAGCCCCAGCATTTT	CASSYKDRGNQPQHF
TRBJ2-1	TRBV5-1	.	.	TGCGCCAGCAATCGGGAAACCTACAATGAGCAGTTCTTC	CASNRETYNEQFF
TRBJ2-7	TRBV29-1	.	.	TGCAGCGTTGAGCAGGCCCCCTACGAGCAGTACTTC	CSVEQAPYEQYF
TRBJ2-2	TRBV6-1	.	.	TGTGCCAGCAGTGAGGACAACACCGGGGAGCTGTTTTTT	CASSEDNTGELFF
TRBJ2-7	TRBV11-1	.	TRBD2	TGTGCCAGCAGCTTGAGAGCGGGAGGCCCCAGGGGCGAGCAGTACTTC	CASSLRAGGPRGEQYF
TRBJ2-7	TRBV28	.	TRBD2	TGTGCCTCGTCGGGACTACGCTACGAGCAGTACTTC	CASSGLRYEQYF
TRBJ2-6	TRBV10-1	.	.	TGCGCCAGCAGAGGGACACCGAGCTCTGGGGCCAACGTCCTGACTTTC	CASRGTPSSGANVLTF
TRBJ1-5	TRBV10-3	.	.	TGTGCCATCAGTCCAGACAGTAGCAATCAGCCCCAGCATTTT	CAISPDSSNQPQHF
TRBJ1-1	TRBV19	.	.	TGTGCCAGTGGGGTGACCGGCAGGGGTACTGAAGCTTTCTTT	CASGVTGRGTEAFF
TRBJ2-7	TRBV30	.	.	TGTGCCTGGAGTGTACTTAGGGCCCAGGGGCAGTACTTC	CAWSVLRAQGQYF
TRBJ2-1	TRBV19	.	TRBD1	TGTGCCAGTAGTATTGGGGACAGGGGATTTTTTGAGCAGTTCTTC	CASSIGDRGFFEQFF